The present T cell receptor (beta chain) was sequenced within a study of PD-1 blockade in classical Hodgkin lymphoma. Study-level points and caveats: It was CD4+ TCR diversity, not CD8+, that rose significantly by C4D1. Newly diagnosed patients and complete responders had comparable diversity at baseline.

About this clone itself: Its target is unknown.

TCRdb keeps only in-frame clones here, not all; method: immunoSEQ multiplex PCR. This sample carries fewer than 110,000 clones, approximately 90% of them seen once, and the ten largest clones take about 6.1%. Every patient was affected by relapse after autologous stem cell transplantation, while exposure to brentuximab vedotin was not uniform. CDR3 size: 15 residues. Trimming shortened V by 6 bases and J by 8 bases, and 21 bases separated the two germline ends. Looked up from germline, CDR1 is SGHRS and CDR2 is YFSETQ. This sequence joins TRBV5-1 and TRBJ2-1; tentatively, D is TRBD2 (6 bases). The input for sequencing was peripheral blood mononuclear cells (PBMCs), taken before the second cycle of nivolumab. This clonotype was obtained from a human donor with classical Hodgkin lymphoma. This chain's CDR3 is CASTHTGTSTDEQFF. CDR3 DNA: TGCGCCAGCACACACACCGGGACTTCCACCGATGAGCAGTTCTTC.